The 3 T cell receptor beta chains below come from one sample, sequenced in a study of beta chain features in type 1 diabetes. The whole isolated RNA underwent reverse transcription, so sequencing captured expressed TCRB transcripts. Sequenced by immunoSEQ multiplex PCR; TCRdb stores in-frame clones only, minus some. The sample has some 900,000 clones; around a sixth are singletons. Sequencing was performed on naive CD4+ T cells from blood. These receptors all stem from a woman under 30 in good health.

Only a few counts were recorded for this clone. The chain has TRBV7-9 and TRBJ2-7, with D perhaps assigned TRBD1 or TRBD2 (7 bases each). V lost 4 bases and J 0 bases, leaving 16 bases between the germline ends. Germline CDR1 SEHNR, CDR2 FQNEAQ (reference sequence). The CDR3 spans 16 residues. The CDR3 sequence is CASSSRGGGSSYEQYF. The CDR3 DNA sequence: TGTGCCAGCAGCTCCAGGGGGGGTGGAAGCTCCTACGAGCAGTACTTC.

This clone was seen more than once but under ten times. Written as DNA, the CDR3 is TGTGCCACCAGGCAGTCTAGCGAGCAGTTCTTC. Translated, it gives CATRQSSEQFF. The chain carries TRBV15 and TRBJ2-1, with D tentatively TRBD2 (5 bases). Deletions cut 6 bases from V and 10 bases from J, with 10 bases between. The V gene's germline CDR1 is LNHNV and CDR2 YYDKDF (reference sequence). The CDR3 runs to 11 residues.

This clone was detected a few times. The chain combines TRBV28 with TRBJ1-2; D uncertain. The CDR3 loop spans 11 amino acids. Trimming left V 8 bases short and J 9 bases short, with 13 bases between. Germline values: CDR1 MDHEN, CDR2 SYDVKM. The DNA for the CDR3 is TGTGCCAGCGGAACTCTGGGTAGCTACACCTTC. It codes for CASGTLGSYTF.